These T cell receptor beta chains were read from a single sample in a study of early T cells in non-severe SARS-CoV-2 infection. Each CDR3 protein gets one entry after TCRdb re-called the 5' RACE reads with MiXCR. This sample has 60,000 to 80,000 distinct CDR3 sequences, with 9% to 15% found just once. The specimen was whole blood. The receptors originated from an adult who was a healthcare worker with PCR-confirmed SARS-CoV-2 infection or an uninfected control (not recorded which). CDR3s include the opening cysteine and the closing phenylalanine or tryptophan. The D gene is left open where the match is weak. Some rows have no size entry. The others give once, few or many, or a class for an expanded clone.

TRBD2	TRBJ2-7	NA	TRBV3-1	TGTGCCAGCAGCCAAGCCCCCGGGACTACCCCCGAGCAGTACTTC	CASSQAPGTTPEQYF
NA	TRBJ1-2	few	TRBV7-2	TGTGCCAGCAGCGCCCGCTCAGGGGACTATGGCTACACCTTC	CASSARSGDYGYTF
NA	TRBJ1-1	many	TRBV29-1	TGCAGCGTTCGAACACGACCGATGAACACTGAAGCTTTCTTT	CSVRTRPMNTEAFF
NA	TRBJ2-5	NA	TRBV2	TGTGCCAGCAGTGAAACGGCGGATTTGAAGACCCAGTACTTC	CASSETADLKTQYF
NA	TRBJ2-1	NA	TRBV20-1	TGCAGTGCTAGGAACAATGAGCAGTTCTTC	CSARNNEQFF
NA	TRBJ1-2	many	TRBV28	TGTGCCAGCAGTTATGCTATGGCCGTCTATGGCTACACCTTC	CASSYAMAVYGYTF
TRBD2	TRBJ2-1	many	TRBV12-3/TRBV12-4	TGTGCCAGCAGTTTTAATGGCGGGAGGGGTGGTGAGCAGTTCTTC	CASSFNGGRGGEQFF
TRBD1	TRBJ2-7	few	TRBV20-1	TGCAGTGCTAGGGAGACAGGGGACCAGGAGGAGCAGTACTTC	CSARETGDQEEQYF
TRBD2	TRBJ2-5	few	TRBV20-1	TGCAGTGCCCCTCGGACTAGCGGGATGGTCGGAGAGACCCAGTACTTC	CSAPRTSGMVGETQYF
NA	TRBJ2-3	NA	TRBV7-3	TGTGCCAGCAGCTTAAACGGAGTTAGCACAGATACGCAGTATTTT	CASSLNGVSTDTQYF
NA	TRBJ2-1	many	TRBV7-7	TGTGCCAGCAGCTTCGGGCTCTTCAATGAGCAGTTCTTC	CASSFGLFNEQFF
NA	TRBJ2-1	few	TRBV20-1	TGCAGTGCTAGAGATTCACGACTAGCCTACAATGAGCAGTTCTTC	CSARDSRLAYNEQFF
NA	TRBJ2-7	few	TRBV29-1	TGCAGCGTTGGACAGAATAACGAGCAGTACTTC	CSVGQNNEQYF
NA	TRBJ2-3	medium-sized	TRBV7-3	TGTGCCAGCAGCTTGATGGCGACAGATACGCAGTATTTT	CASSLMATDTQYF
NA	TRBJ2-5	few	TRBV7-9	TGTGCCAGCAGCTTAGCGCACTTGGGGCTTGAGACCCAGTACTTC	CASSLAHLGLETQYF
TRBD2	TRBJ2-3	few	TRBV28	TGTGCCAGCAGTTCCCCCCTGGGCGGGAGTTGGGCAGATACGCAGTATTTT	CASSSPLGGSWADTQYF
TRBD1	TRBJ2-7	many	TRBV20-1	TGCAGTGCTAGCTTGGGGAACAGGGGCACCTACGAGCAGTACTTC	CSASLGNRGTYEQYF
NA	TRBJ2-4	NA	TRBV18	TGTGCCAGCTCACCACCGGAGGAACGCATTCAGTACTTC	CASSPPEERIQYF
TRBD2	TRBJ2-2	many	TRBV5-6	TGTGCCAGCAGCCCCCTCGGGACTAGTGTCACCGGGGAGCTGTTTTTT	CASSPLGTSVTGELFF
NA	TRBJ1-5	many	TRBV5-1	TGCGCCAGCAGCTTGGACGGACCCAATCAGCCCCAGCATTTT	CASSLDGPNQPQHF
NA	TRBJ1-1	few	TRBV10-3	TGTGCCATCAGTGAGGCCCAGGGTAGGAGCACTGAAGCTTTCTTT	CAISEAQGRSTEAFF
NA	TRBJ1-3	NA	TRBV3-1	TGTGCCAGCAGCCCGTTTTCGGGGGACACCATATATTTT	CASSPFSGDTIYF
NA	TRBJ2-7	NA	TRBV2	TGTGCCAGCAGGACCCCGGGCAGTTTCTACGAGCAGTACTTC	CASRTPGSFYEQYF
TRBD2	TRBJ2-1	many	TRBV6-1	TGTGCCAGCAGGCGGGAGGGGTTGGGTGAGCAGTTCTTC	CASRREGLGEQFF